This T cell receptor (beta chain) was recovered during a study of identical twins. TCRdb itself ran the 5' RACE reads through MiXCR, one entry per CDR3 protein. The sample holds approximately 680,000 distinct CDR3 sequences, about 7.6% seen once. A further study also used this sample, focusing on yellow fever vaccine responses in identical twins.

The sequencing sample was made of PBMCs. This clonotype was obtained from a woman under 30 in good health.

DNA for the CDR3: TGCAGTGCTAGTGTTTGGGACAGGGGATCGGAGACCCAGTACTTC. As protein: CSASVWDRGSETQYF. The rearrangement joins TRBV20-1 to TRBJ2-5, with 10 bases lining up with TRBD1. Losses at the gene ends were 3 bases for V and 5 bases for J; bases not matched to a gene: 9. CDR1 is DFQATT and CDR2 is SNEGSKA in the germline V gene (reference sequence). The CDR3 extends over 15 amino acids.